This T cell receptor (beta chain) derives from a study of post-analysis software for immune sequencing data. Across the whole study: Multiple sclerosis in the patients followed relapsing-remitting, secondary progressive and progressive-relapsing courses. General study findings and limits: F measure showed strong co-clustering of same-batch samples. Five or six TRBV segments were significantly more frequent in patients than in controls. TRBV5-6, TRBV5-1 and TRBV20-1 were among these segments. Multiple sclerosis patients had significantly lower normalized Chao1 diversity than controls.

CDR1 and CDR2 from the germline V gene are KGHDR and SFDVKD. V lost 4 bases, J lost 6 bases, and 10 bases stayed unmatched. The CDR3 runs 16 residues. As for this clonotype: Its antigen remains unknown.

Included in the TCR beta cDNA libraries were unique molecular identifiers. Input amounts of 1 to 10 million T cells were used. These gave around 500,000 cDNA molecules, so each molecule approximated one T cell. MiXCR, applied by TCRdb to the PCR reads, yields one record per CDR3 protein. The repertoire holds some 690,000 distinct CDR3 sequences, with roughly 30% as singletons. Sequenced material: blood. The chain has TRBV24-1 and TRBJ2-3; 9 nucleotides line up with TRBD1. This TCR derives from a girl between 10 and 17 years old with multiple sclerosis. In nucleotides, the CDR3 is TGTGCCACCAGTGACACCCGGGACAGGGTGGGGGATACGCAGTATTTT. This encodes CATSDTRDRVGDTQYF.